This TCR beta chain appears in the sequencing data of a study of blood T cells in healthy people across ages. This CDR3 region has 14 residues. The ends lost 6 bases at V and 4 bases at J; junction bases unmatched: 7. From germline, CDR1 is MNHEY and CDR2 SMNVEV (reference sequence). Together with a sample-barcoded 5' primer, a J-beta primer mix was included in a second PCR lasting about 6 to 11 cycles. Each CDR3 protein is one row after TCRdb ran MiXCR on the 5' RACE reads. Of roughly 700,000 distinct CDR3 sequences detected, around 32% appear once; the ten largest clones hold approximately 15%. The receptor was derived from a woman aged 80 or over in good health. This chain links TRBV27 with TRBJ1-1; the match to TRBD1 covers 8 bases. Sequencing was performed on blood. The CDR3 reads CASSPGTGLTEAFF. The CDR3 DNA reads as TGTGCCAGCAGCCCCGGGACAGGTCTCACTGAAGCTTTCTTT.